These T cell receptor beta chains were read from a single sample in a study of CD8 T cells in ankylosing spondylitis. TCRdb analysed the 5' RACE reads with MiXCR anew, one entry per CDR3 protein. The sample consists of about 800,000 distinct CDR3 sequences, roughly 10% of them appearing once. The specimen was blood, either unsorted or a sorted T cell fraction (not recorded which). These receptors came from a male donor with ankylosing spondylitis. Both conserved end residues are part of each CDR3.

V,length,J,CDR3
TRBV6-1,13,TRBJ2-7,CASGRAAGYEQYF
TRBV7-2,14,TRBJ2-7,CASSPTGGYYEQYF
TRBV19,14,TRBJ2-7,CASSNSTRTYEQYF
TRBV6-1,15,TRBJ2-7,CASSKSAGYAYEQYF
TRBV7-2,14,TRBJ2-1,CASSLRRNNVKQFF
TRBV19,14,TRBJ2-7,CASSMNNSPYEQYF
TRBV20-1,11,TRBJ2-7,CSEQREYEQYF
TRBV11-2,17,TRBJ2-1,CASSLTRRRGSYNEQFF
TRBV5-1,15,TRBJ2-1,CASSPVRGLDNEQFF
TRBV5-1,14,TRBJ2-7,CASSRHRGGDEQYF
TRBV6-2/TRBV6-3,16,TRBJ2-3,CASTPGEDRSADTQYF
TRBV15,16,TRBJ1-4,CATSREKTAGGEKLFF
TRBV6-2/TRBV6-3,13,TRBJ2-1,CASSNTPNNEQFF
TRBV29-1,12,TRBJ2-4,CSVGWPGTIQYF
TRBV6-5,16,TRBJ2-2,CASSYPPGRRSGELFF
TRBV7-2,15,TRBJ2-1,CASSPKDRDWNEQFF
TRBV6-2/TRBV6-3,16,TRBJ2-1,CASTRAAGVRYNEQFF
TRBV7-2,15,TRBJ1-1,CASSSAQGSNTEAFF
TRBV20-1,13,TRBJ2-1,CSAREGTYNEQFF
TRBV18,13,TRBJ1-6,CASSSTGTSPLHF
TRBV21-1,16,TRBJ2-5,CASSKAVHPVRETQYF
TRBV27,16,TRBJ2-7,CASSLAPWTGDYEQYF
TRBV20-1,15,TRBJ1-2,CSARPPTGGGYGYTF
TRBV7-2,15,TRBJ2-3,CASSHQTSGTDTQYF
TRBV10-3,13,TRBJ1-1,CAISGAGATEAFF
TRBV4-3,13,TRBJ2-3,CASSQEVENTQYF
TRBV29-1,14,TRBJ1-1,CSVGRTAINTEAFF
TRBV9,12,TRBJ2-7,CASSSGGERQYF
TRBV5-1,13,TRBJ1-5,CASSYPGEQPQHF
TRBV20-1,15,TRBJ2-5,CSARLAGGVGETQYF
TRBV29-1,13,TRBJ1-3,CSVGTIPGNTIYF
TRBV6-1,14,TRBJ2-7,CASSKGQGEYEQYF
TRBV4-1,16,TRBJ2-3,CASSQTPGHGPDTQYF
TRBV7-8,15,TRBJ1-3,CASSLARHSGNTIYF
TRBV20-1,14,TRBJ1-5,CSVTIGGHNQPQHF
TRBV4-3,15,TRBJ2-5,CASSLRTTGEETQYF
TRBV11-1,16,TRBJ2-5,CASSVELAYDQETQYF
TRBV2,12,TRBJ1-2,CASSERGYGYTF
TRBV6-5,14,TRBJ1-5,CASSWDRATRTQHF
TRBV7-2,15,TRBJ2-7,CASSLLTGGPYEQYF
TRBV5-1,17,TRBJ2-3,CASSSPRLAGVPDTQYF
TRBV18,16,TRBJ2-7,CASSLGTGALSYEQYF
TRBV10-3,13,TRBJ2-7,CATGTSGEGEQYF
TRBV6-2/TRBV6-3,13,TRBJ2-7,CASTDIDSYEQYF
TRBV4-3,14,TRBJ2-2,CASGPGNGNGELFF
TRBV6-1,16,TRBJ2-7,CASSEGPAGLIYEQYF